The present entry profiles one T cell receptor beta chain with its context. Its specificity is unknown. The data stem from a study of breast tumors, draining lymph nodes, adjacent tissues. Study-level findings and limits: Data fit most tumor T cells coming from lymph node, expanding in tumor. Tumor and nontumor repertoires were significantly more similar in luminal-like than in basal-like breast cancer.

TCRdb reprocessed the multiplex PCR reads with MiXCR, giving one entry per CDR3 protein. The data hold about 12,000 distinct CDR3 sequences, with approximately 46% observed a single time. Per germline, CDR1 SGHKS and CDR2 YYEKEE (reference sequence). This CDR3 has 14 amino acids. The V end was cut by 2 bases, the J end by 8 bases, with 14 bases between. V is TRBV5-5 and J is TRBJ2-1; the D gene is possibly TRBD1 (5 bases). This TCR was sampled from a female donor with breast cancer. Some clones in this sample may be carry-over from other donors' samples. The specimen was tumor-adjacent breast tissue. This CDR3 is CASSLAPGLDEQFF. DNA for the CDR3: TGTGCCAGCAGCTTAGCGCCAGGGCTGGATGAGCAGTTCTTC. Variable domain in full (rest from reference TRBV5-5 and TRBJ2-1): DAGVTQSPTHLIKTRGQQVTLRCSPISGHKSVSWYQQVLGQGPQFIFQYYEKEERGRGNFPDRFSARQFPNYSSELNVNALLLGDSALYLCASSLAPGLDEQFFGPGTRLTVL.